This T cell receptor (beta chain) appears in the sequencing data of a study of CXCR3-negative and CXCR3-positive naive CD8 T cells. Study findings and constraints: Both of the naive subsets showed about the same high diversity, but memory CD8+ cells had much less. The study found more hydrophobic TRB CDR3s in CXCR3-positive naive cells than in CXCR3-negative naive cells.

On this clonotype itself: Its antigen is still unknown.

Libraries of TRB cDNA were made by 5' RACE and carried UMIs. TCRdb re-called the 5' RACE reads; one entry per CDR3 protein, DNA not given. The specimen's table records under 85,000 distinct CDR3 sequences. CD45RO-CCR7+CD27+CD95- cells counted as naive CD8+ T cells. This CDR3 contains 12 residues. In germline, CDR1 is MDHEN, CDR2 SYDVKM. The source of this sequence is a human donor in good health. Some clones in this sample may be carry-over from other donors' samples. The chain recombines TRBV28 with TRBJ2-7; TCRdb's assignment of TRBD1 cannot be checked, as there is no DNA. The sample was naive CXCR3+ CD8+ T cells from blood. Stated subset: CD45RO-CCR7+CD27+CD95- naive CD8+ T cells expressing CXCR3 (TNR3+). The CDR3: CAITGDSYEQYF.